This entry features one T cell receptor beta chain sequence. This clone qualifies as large (0.1 to 1%). Its antigen target is currently unknown. One base away there is no much larger clone; base qualities are not given. As encoded in the germline V gene (reference sequence), CDR1 is DFQATT while CDR2 is SNEGSKA. The CDR3 runs 11 amino acids, cysteine and phenylalanine included. The entry retains the CDR3 DNA only, 33 bases that are in frame from base 1. The germline V end is reduced by 3 bases and the J end by 8 bases; junction bases left unmatched: 3. In total, around 600 healthy bone marrow donors made up the cohort. Cohort members were all nominally healthy when sampled, although unrecorded immune exposures were likely present. The donor was CMV seronegative and belonged to the group of 380 or so seronegative cohort members. Each donor provided a peripheral blood sample, and peripheral blood mononuclear cells were used for TCR beta sequencing. The Qiagen DNeasy Blood Extraction Kit was used to extract genomic DNA from the blood cell samples.

The data derive from a study of cytomegalovirus exposure and HLA in healthy donors (dated by TCRdb to the late 2010s). Background for the entire study: According to an earlier analysis of several hundred of the donors, 150 million to 200 million T cells yielded 95 million to 140 million unique TCR beta sequences and 276 Gb of sequence data. Approximately 330 gigabases of sequencing data and approximately 91 million unique TCR sequences made up an early release that covered approximately 620 HLA-typed donors. The genetic ancestry cluster associated with self-reported Caucasian donors included about 84% of the roughly 400 genotyped donors. The study aimed to test whether signatures of past pathogen exposure could be identified by cataloging public T cell receptors. Using immunosequencing, the study profiled T cell repertoires from about 650 subjects and related those repertoires to cytomegalovirus serostatus. Along with the 666-subject first cohort, a separate validation cohort of over a hundred different subjects was used. To predict cytomegalovirus infection status, the study brought together high-throughput TCR immunosequencing, statistical association of individual TCRs with disease status, and machine learning. To study patterns of TCR occurrence, a later analysis re-analyzed previously published TCR beta repertoires from 700 or so donors and added high-resolution HLA genotyping. In the later analysis, no new phenotypic data were used to find candidate immune exposures; instead, reliance was placed on TCR beta sequences and their occurrence across donors. An earlier analysis of some 500 of the donors used high-throughput TCR beta sequencing to judge whether each TCR beta V gene segment behaved as functional or pseudogenic. Alongside the repertoire data, information on donor age, sex, ethnicity and CMV serostatus was compiled. Genome-wide SNP genotypes for about 55% of the 666 donors were used in a later genetic analysis, which treated that subset as a discovery cohort. All discovery cohort repertoires had been generated using a single sequencing platform. Class I and class II HLA loci were covered by the typing at four-digit resolution. The number of donors typed differed by locus, with 629-630 for A, B, C, DRB1 and DQB1, 522 for DQA1, over 600 for DPA1, and 400 to 490 for DPB1. About 5 DR-DQ haplotypes were handled as single units for association and clustering, since linkage in the cohort was strong. On average, over 200,000 unique TCR beta nucleotide sequences were sequenced per donor among 398 genotyped donors of the cohort, with around 19% of those sequences being non-productive.

Study-level results and caveats: A further reported finding was that TCR beta sequences accurately predicted the HLA-A and HLA-B alleles for most subjects in the first cohort. The classifier was reported to diagnose cytomegalovirus status with high specificity and sensitivity in both the original cohort and the validation cohort. In a later analysis, the rate of TCR association differed among HLA loci, with DRB1 alleles having the most associated TCRs and HLA-C alleles having the fewest. In a later analysis, most CMV-associated TCR beta chains were found to appear HLA-restricted, with HLA associations seemingly driven largely by CMV exposure. The presence/absence analyses assumed that sequencing depth was roughly uniform across donors, and that assumption may not be true. The 87-base-pair reads could not distinguish some IMGT-functional V segments, including TRBV6-2 and TRBV6-3, so those segments were excluded. Across donors, most TCR sequences were observed very rarely, whereas some public TCRs were present in many individuals. According to a later analysis, parvovirus B19, influenza, CMV and Epstein-Barr virus appeared linked to several top co-occurrence clusters. At a false discovery rate of 0.05, a later analysis linked roughly 17,000 TCR beta sequences to specific HLA alleles. An association between a missense DCLRE1C variant and V-gene and J-gene trimming of TCR beta chains was found in a later genetic analysis and replicated in an independent cohort. Because some donors lacked HLA typing at each locus, the association tests relied only on the typed subset. In vitro tests confirmed that three of the cytomegalovirus-associated TCR beta chains recognize cytomegalovirus antigens. Correlated functional status among segregating V segments might be attributable to linkage disequilibrium, but an unknown experimental factor could not be ruled out. This cohort had only TCR beta chains sequenced, and the lack of alpha or paired-chain data limited which features could be detected. A later analysis found that HLA-associated TCR beta chains were more clonally expanded and had lower generation probabilities than equally common non-associated chains. A cluster of highly shared sequence variants was judged likely to be a technical artifact of the sequencing pipeline. According to the authors, the approach could potentially be generalized to other disease states and immunological phenotypes. When HLA alleles, especially DR and DQ, strongly co-occurred, attributing TCR associations to individual alleles was difficult. In an earlier analysis of around 600 of the donors, most TCR beta V segments were observed in productive rearrangements about 87% or about 30% of the time, broadly matching IMGT annotations. According to a later genetic analysis, donors in an Asian-associated ancestry cluster had fewer N-insertions in productive TCRs than the approximately 700-donor mean. Immune exposure information for the cohort was limited to CMV serostatus. In the study, some 180 TCR beta chains were listed as associated with cytomegalovirus. The earlier analysis of approximately 560 of the donors excluded some 16 rarely observed V segments, including chromosome 9 orphons, because counts were too low.

Libraries came from the immunoSEQ multiplex PCR assay. For the multiplex PCR, a mixture combining 60 forward primers for TCR Vbeta segments and 13 reverse primers for TCR Jbeta segments was used. The CDR3 region of rearranged TCR beta genes was amplified from genomic DNA with a multiplex PCR assay. Amplified TCR beta libraries were sequenced as 87-base-pair reads on the Illumina HiSeq System. The authors' analysis ran thus. A later analysis tallied 80 million to 95 million unique TCR beta chains across the 700 or so repertoires, and about 12 million of those chains were shared by two or more donors. A nearest-neighbor algorithm error-corrected the raw reads and collapsed the reads into unique sequences, merging closely related sequences to remove PCR and sequencing errors. To assign V, D and J gene segments, CDR3 sequences were aligned to IMGT reference sequences. For a sequence to be retained, a match of at least six nucleotides to both a V gene segment and a J gene segment was required. Rearrangements were called productive when the CDR3 lacked stop codons and stayed in frame with V and J; all others were non-productive. CDR3 was defined according to IMGT convention as the region running from the second conserved V-encoded cysteine to the conserved J-encoded phenylalanine. Sequences without an unambiguous match to a single V gene segment were excluded from the earlier analysis of several hundred of the donors. In an earlier analysis of a few hundred of the donors, V segments were called functional above 56.7% productive rearrangements and were called segregating when the between-donor standard deviation exceeded 5%. A statistical classification framework was built for diagnosing cytomegalovirus status from the catalog of TCR beta chain sequences. In a later analysis, V and J genes were assigned by comparing TCR nucleotide sequences against IMGT/GENE-DB human TR gene sequences. Using the TCRdist pipeline, a later analysis assigned CDR3 sequences along with most-parsimonious VDJ recombination scenarios. In a later analysis, each TCR beta chain was defined by its CDR3 amino acid sequence together with its V-gene family, and reads without a unique V-gene family were excluded. In a later analysis, a few hundred highly shared, low-generation-probability nucleotide sequences were removed to address suspected cross-contamination and a sequencing artifact. A later analysis calculated a clonal expansion index for each public chain from normalized within-repertoire ranks of inferred template counts. In a later analysis, generation probabilities were computed with a VDJ recombination model fitted to out-of-frame rearrangements, and the resulting probabilities were checked against IGoR. In a later analysis, TCR-TCR, TCR-HLA and TCR-CMV co-occurrence was scored with hypergeometric tests, and a repertoire-size bias correction was applied to TCR pairs. To estimate false discovery rates, a later analysis permuted the HLA or CMV assignments 20 times. In a later analysis, co-occurring TCRs were grouped using DBSCAN, with TCRdist sequence similarity added in when clustering inside HLA-allele-positive subsets. Repertoires with fewer than 30,000 or more than 120,000 public chains were left out of co-occurrence clustering, as were a handful of repertoires with anomalous nucleotide sharing. This immuneACCESS table, as held by TCRdb, lists in-frame sequences with V and J called but not all clones. Of the missing ones, under half trace to an unresolved V gene in checked studies; the others have no known cause. That table supplies the V and J calls and clone size; D and trimming were determined from the DNA. The sample yields around 120,000 clones; around 78% were counted once. The top ten clonotypes cover 6.3% of the sample.

The sequence links TRBV20-1 to TRBJ1-1; TRBD1 fits 7 bases in the junction. The receptor was isolated from a woman aged 40 to 50 in good health and CMV-seronegative. Sequencing used PBMCs. The nucleotide sequence is TGCAGTGCTAGGGAGGACAGGGAAGCTTTCTTT. Protein translation: CSAREDREAFF.